Below, one TCR beta chain is given with its context. This record comes from a study of Ad26.COV2.S vaccination and SARS-CoV-2 variants. Study-wide background: Once or twice, 56 days apart, Ad26.COV2.S was delivered intramuscularly.

Sequencing was performed with immunoSEQ multiplex PCR; in TCRdb, only in-frame clones are kept and a portion is missing. The profile shows fewer than 800,000 clones, around 89% of them singletons. Treatment in this sample: around 19 received Ad26.COV2.S at low or high dose, single or two shots; several received placebo; per-sample allocation not given. Samples analyzed were those drawn on day 63 after the first vaccine or placebo injection. Based in Boston, the donor was an adult of 18-55 years. V lost 2 bases, J lost 6 bases, and 8 bases lay in between. The CDR3 runs to 12 residues. In germline, CDR1 is SGHNT, CDR2 YYREEE (reference sequence).

The genes are TRBV5-4 and TRBJ1-2; D is unresolved. Here the sequenced sample was peripheral blood, taken in a trial of Ad26.COV2.S vaccine versus placebo. The clonotype originates from a person between 18 and 65 years old who received the Ad26.COV2.S COVID-19 vaccine or a placebo. CDR3 residues: CASSFRTDGYTF. CDR3 coding DNA: TGTGCCAGCAGCTTCCGGACGGATGGCTACACCTTC.